This passage covers 11 T cell receptor beta chains from one sample sequenced in a study of blood T cell repertoires in COVID-19. The method was immunoSEQ multiplex PCR; TCRdb's version includes in-frame clones alone and lacks a portion of them. The sample includes more than 250,000 clones, about 86% seen only once; the top ten take about 3.5%. Source material: peripheral blood. Receptors originate from a man aged 18 to 29 with active or convalescent COVID-19.

The chain combines TRBV5-6 with TRBJ1-1, with D possibly being TRBD1 (5 bases). Germline V CDR1 and CDR2: SGHDT, YYEEEE. V lost 3 bases and J 0 bases, leaving 12 bases between the germline ends. The CDR3 extends over 15 amino acids. Here the CDR3 reads CASSSGAQMNTEAFF. DNA of the CDR3: TGTGCCAGCAGCTCTGGGGCCCAGATGAACACTGAAGCTTTCTTT. Complete variable domain (other parts from reference TRBV5-6 and TRBJ1-1): DAGVTQSPTHLIKTRGQQVTLRCSPKSGHDTVSWYQQALGQGPQFIFQYYEEEERQRGNFPDRFSGHQFPNYSSELNVNALLLGDSALYLCASSSGAQMNTEAFFGQGTRLTVV.

The genes are TRBV9 and TRBJ2-3; 13 bases fit TRBD2. The trim removed 3 bases at V and 7 bases at J, leaving 8 bases unmatched. Germline CDR1 SGDLS, CDR2 YYNGEE. The CDR3 sequence is 16 residues long. CDR3 amino acids: CASSDKLAGGPNTQYF. The CDR3 DNA sequence: TGTGCCAGCAGCGACAAACTAGCGGGAGGGCCGAATACGCAGTATTTT.

The genes are TRBV7-9 and TRBJ2-3, with D possibly being TRBD2 (6 bases). CDR1 SEHNR and CDR2 FQNEAQ come from the germline V gene (reference sequence). With 5 bases removed from V and 2 bases from J, the gap between germline ends came to 17 bases. The CDR3 sequence is 16 residues long. DNA for the CDR3: TGTGCCAGCAGCCCGATAGGACGCGGGATCACAGATACGCAGTATTTT. Amino acid sequence: CASSPIGRGITDTQYF.

The gene calls are TRBV19 and TRBJ2-3; TRBD1 agrees at 7 bases. CDR1 is LNHDA, CDR2 SQIVND, per germline (reference sequence). The length of the CDR3 is 14 residues. V lost 5 bases and J lost 8; bases outside the gene matches: 10. CDR3 in DNA: TGTGCCAGTAGTCCTATACAGGGGATCGGTACGCAGTATTTT. It is translated as CASSPIQGIGTQYF.

This chain connects TRBV25-1 to TRBJ1-6; D unclear. Germline values: CDR1 MGHDK, CDR2 SYGVNS. Deletions cut 5 bases from V and 5 bases from J, with 7 bases between. The CDR3 is 13 amino acids. CDR3 region: CASSTSDNSPLHF. CDR3 coding DNA: TGTGCCAGCAGTACAAGTGATAATTCACCCCTCCACTTT. The whole variable domain, remainder taken from reference TRBV25-1 and TRBJ1-6, is EADIYQTPRYLVIGTGKKITLECSQTMGHDKMYWYQQDPGMELHLIHYSYGVNSTEKGDLSSESTVSRIRTEHFPLTLESARPSHTSQYLCASSTSDNSPLHFGNGTRLTVT.

This clone was found once. The chain joins TRBV28 to TRBJ2-5; 7 bases agree with TRBD1. The germline CDR1 and CDR2 sequences are MDHEN and SYDVKM. This CDR3 spans 13 amino acids. The ends lost 8 bases at V and 7 bases at J; junction bases unmatched: 10. As DNA, the CDR3 is TGTGCCAGCCAAAAGGGGGCGGTTTGGACCCAGTACTTC. It is translated as CASQKGAVWTQYF.

V gene TRBV9 combines with J gene TRBJ2-1; D perhaps matches TRBD1 (5 bases). Per the germline V gene, CDR1 is SGDLS and CDR2 is YYNGEE. V shed 0 bases and J shed 9 bases, with 7 bases lying between them. The CDR3 sequence is 12 residues long. The CDR3 sequence: CASSVVRGEQFF. CDR3 bases: TGTGCCAGCAGCGTAGTAAGGGGTGAGCAGTTCTTC. Full variable domain (outside the CDR3, taken from reference TRBV9 and TRBJ2-1): DSGVTQTPKHLITATGQRVTLRCSPRSGDLSVYWYQQSLDQGLQFLIQYYNGEERAKGNILERFSAQQFPDLHSELNLSSLELGDSALYFCASSVVRGEQFFGPGTRLTVL.

The chain has TRBV3-1 (or the pseudogene TRBV3-2) and TRBJ2-2; D is undetermined. The CDR3 totals 15 residues. Trimming took 0 bases from V and 4 from J, leaving 9 bases between them. Germline V lookup: CDR1 LGHDT, CDR2 YNNKEL (reference sequence). CDR3 nucleotides: TGTGCCAGCAGCCAAGAACCTTCCGGCACCGGGGAGCTGTTTTTT. This translates into CASSQEPSGTGELFF.

The sample holds a few counts of this clone. The V call is TRBV7-2, the J call TRBJ1-5; the D is unclear. Germline CDR1 reads SGHTA; CDR2 reads FQGNSA. The germline V and J ends were trimmed by 1 base and 0 bases, with 10 bases remaining between them. The CDR3 is 16 residues long. The CDR3 loop is CASSLGGYNSNQPQHF. CDR3 nucleotide sequence: TGTGCCAGCAGCTTAGGCGGATACAATAGCAATCAGCCCCAGCATTTT.

V and J are TRBV5-1 and TRBJ2-2; the D gene is possibly TRBD1 (6 bases). CDR3 size: 15 residues. Germline V lookup: CDR1 SGHRS, CDR2 YFSETQ. V was pared by 0 bases and J by 5 bases, with 11 bases between. For the CDR3, the DNA is TGCGCCAGCAGCTTGGGGACAGACCCGACCGGGGAGCTGTTTTTT. Its protein product is CASSLGTDPTGELFF.

The chain joins TRBV10-3 to TRBJ2-1, with a possible D match to TRBD1 (5 bases). CDR1 ENHRY and CDR2 SYGVKD come from the germline V gene. The CDR3 totals 13 residues. The germline V and J ends were trimmed by 0 bases and 9 bases, with 9 bases remaining between them. Here the CDR3 reads CAISESSRGEQFF. CDR3 in DNA: TGTGCCATCAGTGAGTCAAGTAGGGGTGAGCAGTTCTTC.